This T cell receptor (beta chain) was obtained from a study of cytomegalovirus exposure and HLA in healthy donors. Trimming stripped 0 bases from V and 0 bases from J, with 8 bases between. The CDR3 extends over 15 amino acids. Germline loops: CDR1 KGHSH, CDR2 LQKENI. Whole-study findings and limits: Researchers had no immune exposure information except CMV serostatus available. Reports indicate that TCR beta sequences accurately predicted the HLA-A and HLA-B alleles of most subjects.

Healthy bone marrow donors supplied every sample. Worth noting for this clone: Its antigen is unidentified.

PCR used 60 Vbeta primers and 13 Jbeta primers. Authors' analysis steps: Roughly 10 million shared chains were among the roughly 80 million unique TCR beta chains that a later analysis counted. TCRdb keeps only in-frame clones here, not all; method: immunoSEQ multiplex PCR. For V, J and clone size, that table is used; D and trimming come from the DNA. The data contain about 100,000 clones, around 69% of them singletons. J is TRBJ1-1 and V is TRBV18; perhaps TRBD1 as D (5 bases). Sample: PBMCs. This receptor was obtained from a woman in her sixties in good health and CMV-seropositive. This chain's CDR3 is CASSPPRGMNTEAFF. CDR3 sequence (DNA): TGTGCCAGCTCACCACCACGGGGGATGAACACTGAAGCTTTCTTT.